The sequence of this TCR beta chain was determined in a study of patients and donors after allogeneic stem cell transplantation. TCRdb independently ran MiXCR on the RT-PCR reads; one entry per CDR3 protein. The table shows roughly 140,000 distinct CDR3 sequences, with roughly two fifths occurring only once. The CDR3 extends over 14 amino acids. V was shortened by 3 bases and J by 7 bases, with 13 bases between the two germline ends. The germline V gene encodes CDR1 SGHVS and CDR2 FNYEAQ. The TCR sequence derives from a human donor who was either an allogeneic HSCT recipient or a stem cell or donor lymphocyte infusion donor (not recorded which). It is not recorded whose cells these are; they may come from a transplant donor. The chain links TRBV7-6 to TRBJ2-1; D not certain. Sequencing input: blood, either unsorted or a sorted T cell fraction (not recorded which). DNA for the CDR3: TGTGCCAGCAGCTTCCAGCCGTCCCCGAATGAGCAGTTCTTC. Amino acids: CASSFQPSPNEQFF.